This T cell receptor (beta chain) was found in a study of T cells after yellow fever vaccination. Study-wide results and limits: Abundant contaminating clonotypes from the bulk population could appear in FACS-sorted repertoires.

This clonotype was observed a handful of times. The antigen is undetermined. TCRdb re-derived calls from the 5' RACE reads in MiXCR, one entry per CDR3 protein. This sample yields about 350,000 distinct CDR3 sequences, of which approximately 8% are seen a single time; approximately 15% belongs to the top ten. The length of the CDR3 is 11 residues. V lost 2 bases, J lost 11 bases, and 7 bases lay in between. Germline loops: CDR1 MNHEY, CDR2 SVGEGT. Here the sequenced sample was PBMCs, taken around 45 days after the first yellow fever vaccination. The chain recombines TRBV6-2 or TRBV6-3 with TRBJ2-1; unclear D gene. The receptor was derived from a man between 18 and 29 years old who received the YFV17D yellow fever vaccine. This CDR3 reads CASSYPDKQFF. The CDR3 nucleotides read TGTGCCAGCAGTTACCCCGATAAGCAGTTCTTC.